This T cell receptor (beta chain) was obtained from a study of cytomegalovirus exposure and HLA in healthy donors. Study observations and caveats: By HLA locus, TCR association rates varied in a later analysis, with DRB1 showing the most and HLA-C the fewest. In an earlier analysis, productive rearrangement rates for most beta V segments clustered near 87% or 30%.

The PCR employed 60 Vbeta primers together with 13 Jbeta primers. TCRdb keeps only in-frame clones here, not all; method: immunoSEQ multiplex PCR. The sample lists fewer than 130,000 clones; approximately 80% were seen once. The germline V gene has CDR1 ENHRY and CDR2 SYGVKD. The CDR3 is 14 amino acids. V shed 3 bases, J shed 7 bases, and the junction held 5 bases outside the gene matches. Notes on this clone: The antigen is not known.

The sequence came from a woman aged 60-75 years in good health and CMV-seropositive. The genes are TRBV10-3 and TRBJ2-2, with 7 bases matching TRBD1. Sequences were obtained from PBMCs. The CDR3 here is CAISDKGADGELFF. The CDR3 nucleotides read TGTGCCATCAGTGATAAGGGGGCGGACGGGGAGCTGTTTTTT.